Listed here are 19 T cell receptor beta chains from one sample, sequenced in a study of shared clonotypes between healthy human individuals. Assay used: immunoSEQ multiplex PCR; TCRdb lists only in-frame clones, some missing. Of some 630,000 clones listed, roughly 78% are singletons. The sample consisted of memory CD4+ T cells sorted from blood. As to subset: CD45RA-negative fraction. All receptors come from a woman aged 30 to 39 in good health.

On this clone: Other nucleotide sequences from this sample produce the same CDR3. This chain links TRBV18 with TRBJ2-3, with 8 bases fitting TRBD2. This CDR3 has 15 residues. J gave up 4 bases and V 0 bases, and 3 bases lay outside the gene matches. From germline, CDR1 is KGHSH and CDR2 LQKENI. The CDR3 spells CASSPPAGDADTQYF. CDR3 in DNA: TGTGCCAGCTCACCACCAGCGGGAGATGCAGATACGCAGTATTTT.

The genes are TRBV28 and TRBJ2-5; 7 bases align to TRBD1. This CDR3 is built from 16 residues. V lost 6 bases, J lost 1 base, and 11 bases stayed unmatched. Germline lookup yields CDR1 MDHEN and CDR2 SYDVKM. CDR3 sequence (DNA): TGTGCCAGCAGCTATGCTTCACAGGGGCCCCAAGAGACCCAGTACTTC. Its translation: CASSYASQGPQETQYF.

The chain uses TRBV5-4 and TRBJ2-6; no firm D call. V lost 4 bases and J lost 2, with 10 bases in between. This CDR3 has 15 amino acids. Germline CDR1 reads SGHNT; CDR2 reads YYREEE (reference sequence). CDR3 in amino acids: CASSLMQAGANVLTF. The CDR3 nucleotides are TGTGCCAGCAGCCTGATGCAGGCTGGGGCCAACGTCCTGACTTTC.

The rearrangement joins TRBV19 to TRBJ2-1; weak D call: TRBD1 (5 bases). The germline gives CDR1 LNHDA, CDR2 SQIVND (reference sequence). The CDR3 consists of 14 residues. Trimming shortened V by 7 bases and J by 8 bases, and 18 bases separated the two germline ends. CDR3 region: CASKGSPVGHEQFF. DNA of the CDR3: TGTGCCAGTAAGGGGTCCCCGGTAGGCCATGAGCAGTTCTTC.

The chain combines TRBV30 with TRBJ1-1; tentative D call: TRBD1 (5 bases). This CDR3 has 12 amino acids. The V gene lost 1 base and the J gene lost 4 bases, with 7 bases spanning the gap. Per germline, CDR1 GTSNPN and CDR2 SVGIG (reference sequence). The chain's CDR3 is CAWSDDSTEAFF. The CDR3 DNA follows: TGTGCCTGGAGTGATGACAGCACTGAAGCTTTCTTT. The full variable domain, with the rest looked up from reference TRBV30 and TRBJ1-1, is SQTIHQWPATLVQPVGSPLSLECTVEGTSNPNLYWYRQAAGRGLQLLFYSVGIGQISSEVPQNLSASRPQDRQFILSSKKLLLSDSGFYLCAWSDDSTEAFFGQGTRLTVV.

This sequence joins TRBV7-3 and TRBJ2-3; 7 bases map to TRBD2. V shed 5 bases and J 5 bases; nucleotides not matched to a gene: 13. Germline V gene lookup returns CDR1 SGHTA and CDR2 FQGTGA. This CDR3 has 16 residues. CDR3 nucleotide sequence: TGTGCCAGCAGCCCAGGGTGGATAGCGGGTGGAGATACGCAGTATTTT. It encodes CASSPGWIAGGDTQYF.

The V gene is TRBV18, the J gene TRBJ1-5; D possibly corresponds to TRBD1 (6 bases). Trimming removed 1 base at V and 4 bases at J, with 14 bases between. CDR3 length: 16 residues. CDR1 KGHSH and CDR2 LQKENI come from the germline V gene. CDR3 in amino acids: CASSPQDGGHNQPQHF. CDR3 nucleotide sequence: TGTGCCAGCTCACCACAGGATGGGGGACATAATCAGCCCCAGCATTTT.

This sequence joins TRBV28 and TRBJ2-5; D gene uncertain. This CDR3 spans 16 amino acids. The germline V gene has CDR1 MDHEN and CDR2 SYDVKM. Trimming cost V 2 bases and J 3 bases, with 16 bases left between them. DNA for the CDR3: TGTGCCAGCAGTTTAGCAGGAGTTAATGGCGAAGAGACCCAGTACTTC. Amino acids: CASSLAGVNGEETQYF.

On this clone: This sample also contains other DNA sequences that code for the same CDR3. The chain links TRBV4-1 to TRBJ2-3; unclear D gene. Trimming took 0 bases from V and 0 from J, leaving 4 bases between them. The CDR3 has 14 residues. Germline CDR1 reads MGHRA; CDR2 reads YSYEKL. The CDR3, as DNA: TGCGCCAGCAGCCAAGATTATAGCACAGATACGCAGTATTTT. Translating gives CASSQDYSTDTQYF.

The J gene is TRBJ1-2, the V gene TRBV30, with D possibly being TRBD1 (5 bases). CDR1 is GTSNPN and CDR2 is SVGIG in the germline V gene (reference sequence). This CDR3 is 17 amino acids long. V lost 0 bases and J 6 bases, leaving 23 bases between the germline ends. The CDR3 sequence is CAWSVDSMQGRRNGYTF. The DNA of the CDR3 is TGTGCCTGGAGTGTTGATTCTATGCAGGGTCGAAGGAATGGCTACACCTTC.

The rearrangement links TRBV5-1 to TRBJ1-4, with D tentatively TRBD1 (5 bases). The CDR3 runs to 15 residues. CDR1 is SGHRS, CDR2 YFSETQ, per germline. V shed 0 bases and J shed 4 bases, with 10 bases lying between them. CDR3 sequence (DNA): TGCGCCAGCAGCTTGGTGCAGGGAAATAATGAAAAACTGTTTTTT. The encoded protein is CASSLVQGNNEKLFF.

The chain joins TRBV6-5 to TRBJ1-1, with TRBD1 matching 7 bases. The CDR3 loop spans 15 amino acids. V gave up 2 bases and J gave up 6 bases; unmatched junction bases: 9. Germline CDR1 reads MNHEY; CDR2 reads SVGAGI. As DNA, the CDR3 is TGTGCCAGCAGTTACGGCGACAGGGTGCTAGCTGAAGCTTTCTTT. As protein: CASSYGDRVLAEAFF.

The chain employs TRBV27 and TRBJ2-4, with 7 bases identical to TRBD2. There are 15 residues in the CDR3. CDR1 and CDR2 (germline): MNHEY, SMNVEV (reference sequence). The ends lost 5 bases at V and 3 bases at J; junction bases unmatched: 7. The chain's CDR3 is CASSPAWGGKNIQYF. CDR3 sequence (DNA): TGTGCCAGCAGTCCCGCCTGGGGGGGCAAAAACATTCAGTACTTC.

The chain combines TRBV2 with TRBJ2-7; 8 nucleotides line up with TRBD1. The germline CDR1 and CDR2 sequences are SNHLY and FYNNEI. The J segment lost 3 bases and the V segment lost 1 base, leaving 5 bases of the junction unmatched. CDR3 length equals 15 residues. The CDR3, as DNA: TGTGCCAGCAGTGAAGTGCGGACAGGGATCTACGAGCAGTACTTC. This sequence encodes CASSEVRTGIYEQYF.

The chain has TRBV2 and TRBJ1-4, with a weak D call TRBD1 (6 bases). V was shortened by 4 bases and J by 6 bases, with 6 bases between the two germline ends. The V gene's germline CDR1 is SNHLY and CDR2 FYNNEI. The CDR3 covers 12 residues. The CDR3, as DNA: TGTGCCAGCAGTGGGGGGCATGAAAAACTGTTTTTT. Amino acid sequence: CASSGGHEKLFF.

This clone was seen only a few times. The CDR3 spells CASSKTTALYTEAFF. The DNA of the CDR3 is TGTGCCAGCAGCAAGACAACCGCTCTGTACACTGAAGCTTTCTTT. V and J are TRBV7-2 and TRBJ1-1; D gene ambiguous. The CDR3 spans 15 residues. V lost 5 bases, J lost 3 bases, and 16 bases lay in between. Germline V gene lookup returns CDR1 SGHTA and CDR2 FQGNSA.

V is TRBV7-2 and J is TRBJ1-4; a weak D match, TRBD1 (6 bases). Germline loops: CDR1 SGHTA, CDR2 FQGNSA. CDR3 length equals 16 residues. V lost 4 bases to trimming and J lost 7 bases, with 19 bases between them. As DNA, the CDR3 is TGTGCCAGCAGCTCGACGCGCCCAGGGGTGGGTGAAAAACTGTTTTTT. Protein sequence: CASSSTRPGVGEKLFF.

This sequence joins TRBV5-5 and TRBJ1-3; tentative D call: TRBD1 (6 bases). The CDR3 consists of 15 residues. Germline CDR1 SGHKS, CDR2 YYEKEE (reference sequence). V was cut by 0 bases and J by 0 bases, with 7 bases left in between. In nucleotides, the CDR3 is TGTGCCAGCAGCTTGGAACAGGGCTCTGGAAACACCATATATTTT. Protein product: CASSLEQGSGNTIYF.

This clone was observed a single time. The rearrangement uses TRBV5-1 and TRBJ2-1, with 9 bases identical to TRBD1. V shed 5 bases, J shed 2 bases, and the junction held 5 bases outside the gene matches. CDR1 SGHRS and CDR2 YFSETQ come from the germline V gene. This CDR3 spans 15 amino acids. The CDR3 region is CASSSDRGTYNEQFF. The CDR3 nucleotides read TGCGCCAGCAGTTCTGACAGGGGGACCTACAATGAGCAGTTCTTC.